A single sample gave rise to the 22 T cell receptor beta chains below, sequenced in a study of cytomegalovirus exposure and HLA in healthy donors (dated by TCRdb to 2017 to 2019). The library was made by the immunoSEQ multiplex PCR assay. A mixture of 60 forward primers for TCR Vbeta segments and 13 reverse primers for TCR Jbeta segments was used in the multiplex PCR. Entries here come from immuneACCESS through TCRdb and include only in-frame sequences with V and J called. Some clones fail to appear in such tables; in the studies checked, an unresolved V gene covers under half of the shortfall, and the cause of the remainder is unknown. Here the sample has about 160,000 clones; 81% occur a single time. Roughly an eighth of the sample goes to the ten largest clones. Sequenced: PBMCs. These receptors were obtained from a woman aged 50 to 60 in good health and CMV-seronegative.

CDR3 sequence (DNA): TGCAGCGGACAGGTCATGAACACTGAAGCTTTCTTT. Encoded protein: CSGQVMNTEAFF. The chain uses TRBV29-1 and TRBJ1-1; possibly TRBD1 for D (6 bases). CDR1 is SQVTM, CDR2 ANQGSEA, per germline. This CDR3 has 12 residues. Trimming cost V 7 bases and J 0 bases, with 9 bases left between them.

The count of this clone is one. This chain joins TRBV28 and TRBJ1-2; 8 bases match TRBD1. This CDR3 region has 15 residues. Germline V gives CDR1 MDHEN, CDR2 SYDVKM. V dropped 5 bases and J dropped 6; count of bases not matched to a gene: 11. The CDR3 DNA reads TGTGCCAGCAGTGAGGGGGCCGGACAGGGTGATGGCTACACCTTC. The encoded protein is CASSEGAGQGDGYTF.

V gene TRBV7-7 combines with J gene TRBJ1-5; the match to TRBD1 covers 7 bases. Germline V gene sequence: CDR1 SSHAT, CDR2 FNYEAQ (reference sequence). This CDR3 contains 16 residues. With V trimmed by 7 bases and J by 3 bases, 12 bases remained unmatched. CDR3 residues: CASTAGNRGPNQPQHF. The CDR3, as DNA: TGTGCCAGCACCGCCGGAAACAGGGGCCCCAATCAGCCCCAGCATTTT. Looking up the rest from reference TRBV7-7 and TRBJ1-5 gives the full variable domain: GAGVSQSPRYKVTKRGQDVTLRCDPISSHATLYWYQQALGQGPEFLTYFNYEAQPDKSGLPSDRFSAERPEGSISTLTIQRTEQRDSAMYRCASTAGNRGPNQPQHFGDGTRLSIL.

Of note for this clone: Relative to the germline gene, one junction end is altered; a read error may explain this. The rearrangement uses TRBV30 and TRBJ2-2; TRBD2 matches 13 bases. The CDR3 runs 17 residues. Germline V gene data show CDR1 as GTSNPN and CDR2 as SVGIG (reference sequence). The CDR3 nucleotides read TGTGCCAGGAGTGTGGGACTAGCGGGAATGTGGGCCGGGGAGCTGTTTTTT. Protein product: CARSVGLAGMWAGELFF.

This chain connects TRBV6-1 to TRBJ1-4, with TRBD1 as a possible D gene (6 bases). Looked up from germline, CDR1 is MNHNS and CDR2 is SASEGT. V lost 3 bases, J lost 4 bases, and 15 bases lay in between. CDR3 length: 16 amino acids. CDR3 nucleotide sequence: TGTGCCAGCAGTGAGCGGATGGGGGCGGTTAATGAAAAACTGTTTTTT. Translated: CASSERMGAVNEKLFF.

This chain links TRBV7-2 with TRBJ2-7, with 11 bases identical to TRBD2. CDR1 and CDR2 (germline): SGHTA, FQGNSA. CDR3 length: 15 amino acids. Trimming cost V 1 base and J 2 bases; bases outside gene matches: 1. The CDR3 coding sequence is TGTGCCAGCAGCTTAGATAGCGGGGGGGCCTACGAGCAGTACTTC. It is translated as CASSLDSGGAYEQYF.

The CDR3 DNA follows: TGCGCCAGCAGCTTGGGGCAAGTCACTGAAGCTTTCTTT. Residues: CASSLGQVTEAFF. The rearrangement joins TRBV5-1 to TRBJ1-1; D ambiguous. CDR3 length: 13 residues. The germline V gene has CDR1 SGHRS and CDR2 YFSETQ. Deletions cut 0 bases from V and 4 bases from J, with 7 bases between.

The chain links TRBV5-1 to TRBJ2-7; 12 positions agree with TRBD2. The CDR3 is 17 amino acids. Trimming took 4 bases from V and 6 from J; bases not matched to a gene: 14. The germline gives CDR1 SGHRS, CDR2 YFSETQ. The CDR3 loop is CASSPRQGTSGLTEQYF. The CDR3 DNA follows: TGCGCCAGCAGCCCCAGACAGGGGACTAGCGGGCTGACCGAGCAGTACTTC.

The genes are TRBV5-1 and TRBJ1-1; the D is unclear. The CDR3 covers 13 residues. Trimming removed 4 bases at V and 3 bases at J, with 10 bases between. Germline CDR1 is SGHRS and CDR2 is YFSETQ. CDR3 residues: CASSQQEDTEAFF. CDR3 nucleotide sequence: TGCGCCAGCAGCCAGCAGGAGGACACTGAAGCTTTCTTT.

The gene calls are TRBV2 and TRBJ2-5, with TRBD2 identical over 9 bases. The CDR3 has 15 amino acids. V trimming: 3 bases; J trimming: 5 bases; junction bases outside the gene matches: 7. CDR1 SNHLY and CDR2 FYNNEI come from the germline V gene. This chain's CDR3 is CASSEPAGGGETQYF. CDR3 nucleotides: TGTGCCAGCAGTGAGCCAGCGGGGGGCGGGGAGACCCAGTACTTC.

The chain is built from TRBV19 and TRBJ2-5; 15 bases line up with TRBD2. V was pared by 3 bases and J by 3 bases, with 2 bases of the junction left unmatched. Germline V lookup: CDR1 LNHDA, CDR2 SQIVND (reference sequence). The CDR3 loop spans 16 amino acids. CDR3 loop: CASSIGLAGGKETQYF. The CDR3 DNA is TGTGCCAGTAGTATCGGACTAGCGGGAGGGAAAGAGACCCAGTACTTC. The full variable domain, rest sourced from reference TRBV19 and TRBJ2-5, is DGGITQSPKYLFRKEGQNVTLSCEQNLNHDAMYWYRQDPGQGLRLIYYSQIVNDFQKGDIAEGYSVSREKKESFPLTVTSAQKNPTAFYLCASSIGLAGGKETQYFGPGTRLLVL.

The rearrangement joins TRBV25-1 to TRBJ2-3, with 15 nucleotides matching TRBD2. In germline, CDR1 is MGHDK, CDR2 SYGVNS. CDR3 size: 16 residues. V was clipped by 1 base and J by 4 bases; unmatched bases: 0. CDR3 DNA: TGTGCCAGCAGTGAATGGACTAGCGGGGGGGCAGATACGCAGTATTTT. Its protein is CASSEWTSGGADTQYF.

This rearrangement joins TRBV5-1 to TRBJ2-7, with 7 bases matching TRBD1. The length of the CDR3 is 15 residues. The V and J ends lost 4 bases and 4 bases, in that order; junction bases with no gene match: 11. The germline gives CDR1 SGHRS, CDR2 YFSETQ. CDR3 nucleotide sequence: TGCGCCAGCAGCGGCACGGTAGGGGGCGAGTACGAGCAGTACTTC. Translated, it gives CASSGTVGGEYEQYF.

The chain uses TRBV6-1 and TRBJ2-2, with D perhaps matching TRBD2 (6 bases). Germline assignment: CDR1 MNHNS and CDR2 SASEGT. The CDR3 runs 15 residues. Trimming cost V 6 bases and J 1 base, with 12 bases left between them. The CDR3 DNA follows: TGTGCCAGCAGGGAGGGGTTCGAGAACACCGGGGAGCTGTTTTTT. Encoded protein: CASREGFENTGELFF.

The chain is built from TRBV15 and TRBJ1-4; 8 bases map to TRBD1. Per germline, CDR1 LNHNV and CDR2 YYDKDF (reference sequence). The junction had 14 bases not matched to a gene; V was cut back by 7 bases and J by 10 bases. The CDR3 covers 15 residues. The CDR3 coding sequence is TGTGCCACCACCAATAAACAGGGGGTGGCGGCAAAACTGTTTTTT. This encodes CATTNKQGVAAKLFF.

V gene TRBV27 combines with J gene TRBJ1-1; 7 nucleotides line up with TRBD1. The CDR3 extends over 15 amino acids. The J segment lost 2 bases and the V segment lost 5 bases, leaving 8 bases of the junction unmatched. Germline lookup yields CDR1 MNHEY and CDR2 SMNVEV (reference sequence). This CDR3 is CASSTGDSQNTEAFF. As DNA, the CDR3 is TGTGCCAGCAGTACAGGGGACAGCCAAAACACTGAAGCTTTCTTT.

V gene TRBV5-4 combines with J gene TRBJ2-7; 7 bases align to TRBD1. The germline V gene encodes CDR1 SGHNT and CDR2 YYREEE (reference sequence). There are 14 residues in the CDR3. V dropped 5 bases and J dropped 3; count of bases not matched to a gene: 8. This chain's CDR3 is CASRGDRGLYEQYF. The CDR3 DNA reads as TGTGCCAGCAGGGGGGACAGAGGACTCTACGAGCAGTACTTC.

The CDR3 spells CASSPSPPPGQYEQYF. CDR3 coding DNA: TGCGCCAGCAGCCCCTCCCCCCCACCGGGACAATACGAGCAGTACTTC. V is TRBV5-1 and J is TRBJ2-7, with a weak D call TRBD1 (6 bases). The CDR3 has 16 residues. V lost 4 bases and J 4 bases, leaving 21 bases between the germline ends. Germline CDR1 and CDR2: SGHRS and YFSETQ.

This chain connects TRBV7-2 to TRBJ2-2; TRBD1 might be the D (6 bases). V was pared by 2 bases and J by 1 base, with 17 bases between. The germline V gene encodes CDR1 SGHTA and CDR2 FQGNSA. This CDR3 is 18 amino acids long. This chain's CDR3 is CASSLRVWEQGNTGELFF. The CDR3 DNA follows: TGTGCCAGCAGCTTAAGGGTTTGGGAACAGGGGAACACCGGGGAGCTGTTTTTT. Full variable domain (missing parts from reference TRBV7-2 and TRBJ2-2): GAGVSQSPSNKVTEKGKDVELRCDPISGHTALYWYRQSLGQGLEFLIYFQGNSAPDKSGLPSDRFSAERTGGSVSTLTIQRTQQEDSAVYLCASSLRVWEQGNTGELFFGEGSRLTVL.

The V call is TRBV19, the J call TRBJ1-2; TRBD1 matches at 9 bases. V was pared by 7 bases and J by 7 bases, with 10 bases of the junction left unmatched. Per germline, CDR1 LNHDA and CDR2 SQIVND (reference sequence). The CDR3 is made up of 14 amino acids. The CDR3 reads CASNRDRAMGGYTF. Written as DNA, the CDR3 is TGTGCCAGTAATCGGGACAGGGCCATGGGTGGCTACACCTTC.

In this sample, this clone turned up once. The chain couples TRBV6-1 to TRBJ2-1, with D maybe TRBD2 (5 bases). V was pared by 8 bases and J by 5 bases, with 16 bases between. This CDR3 has 14 amino acids. The germline V gene encodes CDR1 MNHNS and CDR2 SASEGT. The CDR3 spells CASFRGTPDNEQFF. CDR3 DNA sequence: TGTGCCAGCTTTCGGGGTACTCCGGACAATGAGCAGTTCTTC.

The chain employs TRBV2 and TRBJ1-6; 7 bases are a match to TRBD1. CDR1 and CDR2 (germline): SNHLY, FYNNEI. This CDR3 contains 16 residues. V lost 8 bases to trimming and J lost 6 bases; unmatched junction nucleotides: 13. This chain's CDR3 is CASGRKGAIVNSPLHF. DNA for the CDR3: TGTGCCAGCGGGAGGAAGGGGGCGATAGTTAATTCACCCCTCCACTTT. Full variable domain (remainder filled in from reference TRBV2 and TRBJ1-6): EPEVTQTPSHQVTQMGQEVILRCVPISNHLYFYWYRQILGQKVEFLVSFYNNEISEKSEIFDDQFSVERPDGSNFTLKIRSTKLEDSAMYFCASGRKGAIVNSPLHFGNGTRLTVT.